The clone carrying this T cell receptor beta chain was seen once. Its antigen remains unidentified. This sample was taken from a study of PD-1 blockade in classical Hodgkin lymphoma. Study-wide results and limits: The drivers behind the repertoire differences, possibly disease activity or prior therapy, remain undefined. Compared with healthy donors, newly diagnosed patients reportedly showed lower baseline TCR diversity.

Libraries were prepared by immunoSEQ multiplex PCR; TCRdb keeps only in-frame clonotypes and omits some of them. The table has some 5,400 clones, roughly nine tenths seen once; the top ten hold roughly 19%. Time point defined: newly diagnosed, previously untreated cHL patient sample. CD8+ T cells were isolated from thawed PBMCs by magnetic negative selection. Comparison samples consisted of PBMCs from newly diagnosed, untreated classical Hodgkin lymphoma. From germline, CDR1 is MGHDK and CDR2 SYGVNS. The CDR3 is 16 residues long. Trimming took 2 bases from V and 6 from J; bases not matched to a gene: 8.

The sequence was collected from a human donor with classical Hodgkin lymphoma. The chain recombines TRBV25-1 with TRBJ1-1; 11 bases are shared with TRBD1. Material for sequencing was CD8+ T cells from blood. CDR3 bases: TGTGCCAGCAGTGAAATTAAAGGACAGGGGGCCTCTGAAGCTTTCTTT. Translation: CASSEIKGQGASEAFF.